The 16 T cell receptor beta chains in this list originate from one sample, sequenced in a study of blood T cell repertoires in COVID-19. The table came from immunoSEQ multiplex PCR; TCRdb's copy has only in-frame clones and leaves some out. The sample has roughly 260,000 clones, roughly 88% seen once. Sequencing was carried out using peripheral blood. The receptors shown here come from a woman aged 40 to 49 who had recovered from COVID-19.

The chain combines TRBV6-6 with TRBJ2-7, with 10 bases identical to TRBD1. Unmatched junction bases numbered 7, after V lost 7 bases and J lost 1 base. The CDR3 has 15 amino acids. The germline V gene encodes CDR1 MNHNY and CDR2 SVGAGI (reference sequence). The CDR3 DNA reads TGTGCCAGCATCCCAGGGGGACAGGGGTCCTACGAGCAGTACTTC. Translated, it gives CASIPGGQGSYEQYF.

The chain recombines TRBV27 with TRBJ2-1, with 9 bases fitting TRBD2. The CDR3 runs to 18 residues. Losses at the gene ends were 2 bases for V and 0 bases for J; bases not matched to a gene: 8. From germline, CDR1 is MNHEY and CDR2 SMNVEV (reference sequence). CDR3 residues: CASSLLAGFSGSYNEQFF. The CDR3 region has the DNA TGTGCCAGCAGTTTACTAGCGGGGTTTAGCGGCTCCTACAATGAGCAGTTCTTC.

The rearrangement joins TRBV2 to TRBJ2-5; 11 bases are a match to TRBD2. Germline CDR1 and CDR2: SNHLY and FYNNEI. V lost 6 bases and J lost 2; bases outside the gene matches: 8. The CDR3 is made up of 16 amino acids. The DNA of the CDR3 is TGTGCCAGCAGCCCCGGGACTAGCGGTCCACAAGAGACCCAGTACTTC. It specifies CASSPGTSGPQETQYF.

The chain links TRBV7-9 to TRBJ1-3, with a weak D call TRBD1 (5 bases). CDR1 is SEHNR and CDR2 is FQNEAQ in the germline V gene (reference sequence). V lost 6 bases and J 1 base, leaving 7 bases between the germline ends. The CDR3 is 13 residues long. This CDR3 reads CASSAGSGNTIYF. The CDR3 DNA is TGTGCCAGCAGTGCAGGGTCTGGAAACACCATATATTTT.

As regards this clone: The same CDR3 can be traced to other DNA sequences in this sample. V gene TRBV19 combines with J gene TRBJ1-4; 8 nucleotides line up with TRBD1. CDR1 and CDR2 from the germline V gene are LNHDA and SQIVND (reference sequence). The junction had 5 bases not matched to a gene; V was cut back by 6 bases and J by 8 bases. The CDR3 covers 13 residues. CDR3 residues: CASRNRGGEKLFF. The CDR3 DNA is TGTGCCAGTAGGAACAGGGGGGGAGAAAAACTGTTTTTT.

V is TRBV5-6 and J is TRBJ1-2; no definite D call. The CDR3 extends over 14 amino acids. Germline-derived CDR1 and CDR2 are SGHDT and YYEEEE. Trimming left V 2 bases short and J 2 bases short, with 10 bases between. The CDR3 reads CASSLAEVNYGYTF. The CDR3 DNA follows: TGTGCCAGCAGCTTAGCAGAGGTAAACTATGGCTACACCTTC.

The DNA of the CDR3 is TGCAGCGGCGGTATGGACAGCCATGGCTACACCTTC. Its protein product is CSGGMDSHGYTF. The gene calls are TRBV29-1 and TRBJ1-2, with D tentatively TRBD1 (6 bases). Germline V gene sequence: CDR1 SQVTM, CDR2 ANQGSEA. This CDR3 has 12 residues. The V end lost 7 bases, the J end lost 6 bases, and 15 bases lay between the germline ends. Full variable domain (rest looked up from reference TRBV29-1 and TRBJ1-2): SAVISQKPSRDICQRGTSLTIQCQVDSQVTMMFWYRQQPGQSLTLIATANQGSEATYESGFVIDKFPISRPNLTFSTLTVSNMSPEDSSIYLCSGGMDSHGYTFGSGTRLTVV.

The V call is TRBV4-3, the J call TRBJ2-4; a weak D match, TRBD2 (7 bases). Germline CDR1 LGHNA, CDR2 YSLEER. This CDR3 is built from 17 residues. V lost 4 bases to trimming and J lost 3 bases, with 19 bases between them. This CDR3 reads CASSLQRGGSSKNIQYF. The DNA for the CDR3 is TGCGCCAGCAGCCTTCAGAGGGGGGGTAGCAGCAAAAACATTCAGTACTTC.

The chain couples TRBV12-3 or TRBV12-4 to TRBJ2-5; weak D call: TRBD2 (6 bases). The ends were cut back, 3 bases at V and 1 base at J, with 6 bases in the middle. The CDR3 totals 13 residues. The CDR3, as DNA: TGTGCCAGCAGTTTGGGGGGCCAAGAGACCCAGTACTTC. It codes for CASSLGGQETQYF.

The V call is TRBV7-8, the J call TRBJ1-1; D ambiguous. Deletions cut 0 bases from V and 1 base from J, with 6 bases between. This CDR3 contains 14 residues. CDR1 is SGHVS and CDR2 is FQNEAQ in the germline V gene. The CDR3 DNA follows: TGTGCCAGCAGCTTAGCGGGCAGGAACACTGAAGCTTTCTTT. Protein: CASSLAGRNTEAFF.

This chain uses TRBV4-1 with TRBJ1-6; 8 nucleotides align to TRBD1. Germline assignment: CDR1 MGHRA and CDR2 YSYEKL. The V and J ends lost 1 base and 4 bases, in that order; junction bases with no gene match: 3. CDR3 length: 16 residues. CDR3 amino acids: CASSQAWTGYNSPLHF. CDR3 sequence (DNA): TGCGCCAGCAGCCAAGCGTGGACAGGGTATAATTCACCCCTCCACTTT.

The chain couples TRBV7-2 to TRBJ2-3, with TRBD2 matching over 10 bases. V lost 5 bases to trimming and J lost 6 bases; unmatched junction nucleotides: 17. Germline assignment: CDR1 SGHTA and CDR2 FQGNSA. CDR3 length: 18 residues. The CDR3 loop reads CASSLRSSGGRLADTQYF. In DNA, the CDR3 is TGTGCCAGCAGCCTTCGCAGTAGCGGGGGGCGGTTGGCGGATACGCAGTATTTT.

J is TRBJ1-4 and V is TRBV15, with D maybe TRBD1 (5 bases). Trimming took off 1 base at V and 4 bases at J, with 13 bases between the two ends. The CDR3 covers 16 residues. Germline values: CDR1 LNHNV, CDR2 YYDKDF (reference sequence). The CDR3 DNA follows: TGTGCCACCAGCAGAGCGGGGGAAGGACTTAATGAAAAACTGTTTTTT. Its translation is CATSRAGEGLNEKLFF.

The chain uses TRBV30 and TRBJ1-6; TRBD1 agrees at 11 bases. With 3 bases clipped from V and 9 bases from J, the junction kept 7 bases outside the gene matches. The CDR3 is 15 amino acids. From germline, CDR1 is GTSNPN and CDR2 SVGIG (reference sequence). The CDR3: CAWSGPGQGVSPLHF. In nucleotides, the CDR3 is TGTGCCTGGAGCGGTCCGGGACAGGGGGTTTCACCCCTCCACTTT.

The chain uses TRBV5-1 and TRBJ2-1; 11 bases align to TRBD2. V shed 3 bases and J 7 bases; nucleotides not matched to a gene: 6. Germline V gives CDR1 SGHRS, CDR2 YFSETQ. The CDR3 sequence is 15 residues long. Here the CDR3 reads CASSSTSGAPNEQFF. The CDR3 bases are TGCGCCAGCAGCTCGACTAGCGGGGCCCCAAATGAGCAGTTCTTC.

The rearrangement links TRBV5-6 to TRBJ1-3, with 7 bases fitting TRBD1. The J segment lost 0 bases and the V segment lost 2 bases, leaving 11 bases of the junction unmatched. The germline gives CDR1 SGHDT, CDR2 YYEEEE. The CDR3 consists of 18 residues. The CDR3: CASSLGGRTGSSGNTIYF. The CDR3 DNA is TGTGCCAGCAGCTTAGGGGGCCGGACAGGAAGCTCTGGAAACACCATATATTTT.